A single sample gave rise to the 3 T cell receptor beta chains below, sequenced in a study of PD-1 blockade in mismatch repair-deficient tumors. The table came from immunoSEQ multiplex PCR; TCRdb's copy has only in-frame clones and leaves some out. The sample records approximately 110,000 clones, roughly 80% being singletons. The specimen was peripheral blood, collected 60 weeks after starting pembrolizumab. These receptors all come from an adult with mismatch repair-deficient cancer.

The chain employs TRBV6-5 and TRBJ1-1; tentative D call: TRBD1 (5 bases). This CDR3 has 15 amino acids. V gave up 2 bases and J gave up 1 base, with 11 bases separating them. The V gene's germline CDR1 is MNHEY and CDR2 SVGAGI. The CDR3 is CASSYGGMGNTEAFF. Written as DNA, the CDR3 is TGTGCCAGCAGTTACGGGGGGATGGGGAACACTGAAGCTTTCTTT.

The rearrangement joins TRBV18 to TRBJ2-3; TRBD1 matches at 8 bases. The germline gives CDR1 KGHSH, CDR2 LQKENI. This CDR3 comprises 15 residues. Germline trimming cut 3 bases from V and 2 bases from J; bases unmatched to any gene: 4. CDR3 sequence (DNA): TGTGCCAGCTCACCGGGACAGGTCACCACAGATACGCAGTATTTT. Its translation is CASSPGQVTTDTQYF.

The V call is TRBV15, the J call TRBJ1-2; D not certain. The CDR3 is 15 amino acids. The V end was cut by 0 bases, the J end by 4 bases, with 12 bases between. CDR1 is LNHNV and CDR2 is YYDKDF in the germline V gene (reference sequence). This CDR3 is CATSRDRPGVYGYTF. CDR3 bases: TGTGCCACCAGCAGAGATCGTCCCGGGGTCTATGGCTACACCTTC.